These T cell receptor beta chains were read from a single sample in a study of blood T cell repertoires in COVID-19. The data were produced by immunoSEQ multiplex PCR, yet TCRdb's version contains in-frame clones alone and is incomplete. The table has a few hundred thousand clones, around 92% seen once. Sequencing was performed on peripheral blood. The receptors derive from a woman in her twenties or thirties with COVID-19, enrolled during active disease. Each CDR3 is given with its conserved first and last residue. The D gene is left open where the match is weak. Not all rows give a size; the values are once, few, many and, for expanded clones, a class.

J gene: TRBJ2-5; D gene: .; V gene: TRBV5-8; clone size: .; CDR3 protein: CASSTRGWTQYF; CDR3 DNA: TGTGCCAGCAGTACACGGGGGTGGACCCAGTACTTC
J gene: TRBJ1-2; D gene: .; V gene: TRBV6-1; clone size: .; CDR3 protein: CASSEPWFSGQGHAFGYTF; CDR3 DNA: TGTGCCAGCAGTGAACCATGGTTTAGTGGGCAGGGGCATGCTTTTGGCTACACCTTC
J gene: TRBJ2-5; D gene: TRBD2; V gene: TRBV20-1; clone size: .; CDR3 protein: CSASSGSRETQYF; CDR3 DNA: TGCAGTGCTAGTAGCGGGAGCCGGGAGACCCAGTACTTC
J gene: TRBJ1-5; D gene: .; V gene: TRBV19; clone size: .; CDR3 protein: CASSIPDRNQPQHF; CDR3 DNA: TGTGCCAGTAGTATCCCCGACAGGAATCAGCCCCAGCATTTT
J gene: TRBJ1-4; D gene: .; V gene: TRBV5-4; clone size: .; CDR3 protein: CASSFGEKLFF; CDR3 DNA: TGTGCCAGCAGCTTCGGGGAAAAACTGTTTTTT
J gene: TRBJ2-2; D gene: .; V gene: TRBV28; clone size: .; CDR3 protein: CASSFSSGWAGELFF; CDR3 DNA: TGTGCCAGCAGTTTCTCCTCAGGGTGGGCCGGGGAGCTGTTTTTT
J gene: TRBJ2-3; D gene: TRBD2; V gene: TRBV6-1; clone size: .; CDR3 protein: CASSDRAGADTQYF; CDR3 DNA: TGTGCCAGCAGTGACAGGGCGGGGGCAGATACGCAGTATTTT
J gene: TRBJ1-2; D gene: TRBD1; V gene: TRBV19; clone size: .; CDR3 protein: CASSISARGRPGYTF; CDR3 DNA: TGTGCCAGTAGTATCTCGGCCAGGGGGCGGCCTGGCTACACCTTC
J gene: TRBJ2-3; D gene: .; V gene: TRBV14; clone size: .; CDR3 protein: CASSQDTYRVTRGDTQYF; CDR3 DNA: TGTGCCAGCAGCCAAGATACGTACAGGGTCACCCGAGGAGATACGCAGTATTTT
J gene: TRBJ1-2; D gene: .; V gene: TRBV30; clone size: once; CDR3 protein: CAWSLVAEWVEGYTF; CDR3 DNA: TGTGCCTGGAGTTTAGTGGCGGAGTGGGTTGAAGGCTACACCTTC
J gene: TRBJ1-5; D gene: .; V gene: TRBV5-8; clone size: .; CDR3 protein: CASSLGHGPPQHF; CDR3 DNA: TGTGCCAGCAGCCTGGGGCATGGTCCGCCCCAGCATTTT
J gene: TRBJ2-2; D gene: .; V gene: TRBV9; clone size: .; CDR3 protein: CASSVAQERSTGELFF; CDR3 DNA: TGTGCCAGCAGCGTAGCCCAAGAAAGGAGCACCGGGGAGCTGTTTTTT
J gene: TRBJ2-3; D gene: TRBD2; V gene: TRBV7-9; clone size: .; CDR3 protein: CASTERGTQYF; CDR3 DNA: TGTGCCAGCACCGAGCGGGGCACGCAGTATTTT
J gene: TRBJ2-3; D gene: TRBD2; V gene: TRBV2; clone size: .; CDR3 protein: CATSTERLAFADTQYF; CDR3 DNA: TGTGCCACCTCGACCGAAAGACTAGCGTTTGCAGATACGCAGTATTTT
J gene: TRBJ2-1; D gene: .; V gene: TRBV10-3; clone size: .; CDR3 protein: CATTWAPSSDEQFF; CDR3 DNA: TGTGCCACCACTTGGGCCCCCTCCTCCGATGAGCAGTTCTTC
J gene: TRBJ2-2; D gene: TRBD1; V gene: TRBV3-1/TRBV3-2; clone size: .; CDR3 protein: CASSLGTGGAVGELFF; CDR3 DNA: TGTGCCAGCAGCCTGGGGACAGGGGGCGCGGTCGGGGAGCTGTTTTTT
J gene: TRBJ2-1; D gene: TRBD2; V gene: TRBV4-3; clone size: .; CDR3 protein: CASSQELAGGGNEQFF; CDR3 DNA: TGCGCCAGCAGCCAAGAATTAGCGGGGGGAGGGAATGAGCAGTTCTTC
J gene: TRBJ2-5; D gene: .; V gene: TRBV18; clone size: .; CDR3 protein: CASSPGLQETQYF; CDR3 DNA: TGTGCCAGCTCACCGGGACTTCAAGAGACCCAGTACTTC
J gene: TRBJ2-3; D gene: .; V gene: TRBV4-1; clone size: .; CDR3 protein: CASSQEWGEVGSDTQYF; CDR3 DNA: TGCGCCAGCAGCCAAGAATGGGGGGAAGTTGGGTCAGATACGCAGTATTTT
J gene: TRBJ1-1; D gene: .; V gene: TRBV29-1; clone size: .; CDR3 protein: CSAYTGAEAFF; CDR3 DNA: TGCAGCGCATATACAGGCGCTGAAGCTTTCTTT